This T cell receptor (beta chain) derives from a study of shared clonotypes between healthy human individuals. Study background: Participating donors consisted of a couple of women and a few men aged 18 to 49.

Repertoires were generated with immunoSEQ multiplex PCR, while TCRdb's copy carries only in-frame clones and drops some. The table has approximately 350,000 clones, about 96% seen once. The V and J ends lost 6 bases and 0 bases respectively, with 12 bases between them. CDR3 length: 15 amino acids. Germline V CDR1 and CDR2: MGHRA, YSYEKL. Material: memory CD8+ T cells sorted from blood. Subset meaning: CD45RO+ cells pooled with CCR7-negative TemRA cells. The receptor was isolated from a man aged 30-40 years in good health. This chain uses TRBV4-1 with TRBJ2-4; D is ambiguous. The CDR3 DNA reads as TGCGCCAGCAGTCCGAGTAATCTAGCCAAAAACATTCAGTACTTC. It translates to CASSPSNLAKNIQYF.